Detailed here is one TCR beta chain. This sample was included in a study of CD8+ T cells in alopecia areata. Extraction and reverse transcription of RNA yielded cDNA as the sequencing template. The assay was immunoSEQ multiplex PCR, and TCRdb's table has in-frame clones only and misses some. The data contain some 110,000 clones, 55% to 65% of them singletons. The CDR3 has 13 residues. CDR1 SEHNR and CDR2 FQNEAQ come from the germline V gene (reference sequence). V gave up 6 bases and J gave up 4 bases; unmatched junction bases: 3. The chain recombines TRBV7-9 with TRBJ2-1, with 7 positions matching TRBD2. The clonotype was recovered from a human donor in good health. Sequencing used CD4+ T cells sorted from blood. The CDR3, as DNA: TGTGCCAGCAGTTGGACTAGTTACAATGAGCAGTTCTTC. Amino acid sequence: CASSWTSYNEQFF.